This T cell receptor beta chain was captured by sequencing in a study of response to subunit inactivated influenza vaccine. This clonotype was found a few times. A single record per CDR3 protein comes from TCRdb applying MiXCR to the RT-PCR reads. In the table there are about 480,000 distinct CDR3 sequences, over 10% of which are singletons. Looked up from germline, CDR1 is SGDLS and CDR2 is YYNGEE. V lost 2 bases and J lost 2, with 5 bases in between. The CDR3 has 14 residues. The sequencing used PBMCs from blood, collected roughly 45 days after vaccination. V is TRBV9 and J is TRBJ2-6; D uncertain. This TCR was recovered from a man aged 45-65 years who received an inactivated influenza vaccine. CDR3 in amino acids: CASSVSTGANVLTF. As DNA, the CDR3 is TGTGCCAGCAGCGTCTCAACTGGGGCCAACGTCCTGACTTTC. The variable domain in full, completed from reference TRBV9 and TRBJ2-6, reads DSGVTQTPKHLITATGQRVTLRCSPRSGDLSVYWYQQSLDQGLQFLIQYYNGEERAKGNILERFSAQQFPDLHSELNLSSLELGDSALYFCASSVSTGANVLTFGAGSRLTVL.